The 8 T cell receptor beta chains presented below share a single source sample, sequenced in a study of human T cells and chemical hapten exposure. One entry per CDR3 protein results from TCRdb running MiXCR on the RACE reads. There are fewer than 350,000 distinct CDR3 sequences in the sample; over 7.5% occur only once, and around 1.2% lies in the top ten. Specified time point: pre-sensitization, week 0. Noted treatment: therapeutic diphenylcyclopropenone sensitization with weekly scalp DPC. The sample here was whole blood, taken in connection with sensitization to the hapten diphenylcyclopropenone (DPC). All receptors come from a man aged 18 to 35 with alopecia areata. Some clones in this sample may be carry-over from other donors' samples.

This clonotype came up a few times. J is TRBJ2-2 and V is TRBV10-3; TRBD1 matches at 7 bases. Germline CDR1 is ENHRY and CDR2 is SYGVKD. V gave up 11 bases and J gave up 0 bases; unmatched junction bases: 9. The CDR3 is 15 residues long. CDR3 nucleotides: TGTGCCGTAAGTCAAGACAGGGCGAACACCGGGGAGCTGTTTTTT. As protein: CAVSQDRANTGELFF.

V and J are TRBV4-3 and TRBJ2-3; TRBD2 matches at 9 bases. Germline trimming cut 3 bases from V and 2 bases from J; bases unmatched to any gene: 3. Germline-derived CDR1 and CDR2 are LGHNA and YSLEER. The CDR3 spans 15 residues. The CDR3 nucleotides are TGCGCCAGCAGCCACGCTAGCGGGATCACAGATACGCAGTATTTT. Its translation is CASSHASGITDTQYF.

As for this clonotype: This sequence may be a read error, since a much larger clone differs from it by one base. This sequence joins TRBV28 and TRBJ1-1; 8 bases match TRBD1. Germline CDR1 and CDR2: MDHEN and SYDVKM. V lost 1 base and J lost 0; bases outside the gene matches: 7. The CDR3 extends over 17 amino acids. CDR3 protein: CASSLSPTGALNTEAFF. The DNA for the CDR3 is TGTGCCAGCAGTTTATCACCGACAGGGGCATTGAACACTGAAGCTTTCTTT.

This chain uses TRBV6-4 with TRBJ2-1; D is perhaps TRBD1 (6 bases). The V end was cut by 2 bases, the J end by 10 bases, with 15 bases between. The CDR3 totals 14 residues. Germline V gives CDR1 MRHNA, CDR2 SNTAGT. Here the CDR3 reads CASSDEAGVNEQFF. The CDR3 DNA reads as TGTGCCAGCAGTGACGAGGCAGGGGTCAACGAGCAGTTCTTC.

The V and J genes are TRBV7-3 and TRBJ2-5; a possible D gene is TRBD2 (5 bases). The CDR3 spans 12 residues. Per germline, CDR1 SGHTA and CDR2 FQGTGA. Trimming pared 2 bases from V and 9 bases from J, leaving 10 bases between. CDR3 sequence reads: CASSLDSGSQYF. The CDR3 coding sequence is TGTGCCAGCAGCTTAGATTCGGGGTCCCAGTACTTC.

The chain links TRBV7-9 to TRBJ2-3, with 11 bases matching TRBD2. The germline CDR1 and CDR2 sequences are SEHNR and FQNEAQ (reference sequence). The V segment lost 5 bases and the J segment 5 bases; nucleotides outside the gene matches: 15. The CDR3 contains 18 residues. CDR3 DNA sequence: TGTGCCAGCAGCCCCAGCCCCTTAGCGGGGGGGCTTGAAGATACGCAGTATTTT. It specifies CASSPSPLAGGLEDTQYF.

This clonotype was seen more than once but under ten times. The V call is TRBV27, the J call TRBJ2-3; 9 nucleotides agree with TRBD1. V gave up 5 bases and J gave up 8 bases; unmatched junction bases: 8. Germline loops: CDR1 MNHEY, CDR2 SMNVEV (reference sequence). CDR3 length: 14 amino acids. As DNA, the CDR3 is TGTGCCAGCAGTGTACAGGGGGCAAGGGGTACGCAGTATTTT. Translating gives CASSVQGARGTQYF.

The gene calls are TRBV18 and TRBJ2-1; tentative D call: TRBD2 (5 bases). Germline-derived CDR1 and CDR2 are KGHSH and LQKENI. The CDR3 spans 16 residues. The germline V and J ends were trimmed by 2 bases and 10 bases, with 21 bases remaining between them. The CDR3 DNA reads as TGTGCCAGCTCACCAGGCTTCAACCAAGCTACGGGGGAGCAGTTCTTC. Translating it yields CASSPGFNQATGEQFF.